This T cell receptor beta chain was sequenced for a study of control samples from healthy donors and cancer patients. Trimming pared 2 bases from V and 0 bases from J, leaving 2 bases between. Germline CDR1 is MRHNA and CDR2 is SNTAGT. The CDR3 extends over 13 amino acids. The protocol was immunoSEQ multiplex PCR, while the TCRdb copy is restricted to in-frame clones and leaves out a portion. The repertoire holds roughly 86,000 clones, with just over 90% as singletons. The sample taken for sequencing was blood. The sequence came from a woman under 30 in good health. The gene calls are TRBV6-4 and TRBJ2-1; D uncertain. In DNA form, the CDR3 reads TGTGCCAGCAGTGACAACTCCTACAATGAGCAGTTCTTC. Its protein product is CASSDNSYNEQFF.